This TCR beta chain was captured in a study of T cells in tuberculosis. Libraries were prepared by immunoSEQ multiplex PCR; TCRdb keeps only in-frame clonotypes and omits some of them. The data contain roughly 59,000 clones, under 90% of them singletons. After thawing and overnight rest, PBMC were stained with GMM-loaded CD1B tetramer, viability dye and anti-CD3 for sorting. C32 glucose monomycolate from Rhodococcus equi was loaded onto the CD1B tetramers. From each donor, around 100,000 tetramer-negative cells were sorted. Germline CDR1 SGHTA, CDR2 FQGNSA. Trimming pared 0 bases from V and 0 bases from J, leaving 12 bases between. The CDR3 sequence is 16 residues long.

This clonotype originated in an adult woman with latent tuberculosis. Sequencing was carried out using CD1b-GMM tetramer-negative cells sorted from PBMCs. The rearrangement uses TRBV7-2 and TRBJ2-7, with a weak D call TRBD1 (6 bases). As DNA, the CDR3 is TGTGCCAGCAGCTTAGCACACCGGGACACCTCCTACGAGCAGTACTTC. This translates into CASSLAHRDTSYEQYF.